The subject of this entry is one T cell receptor (beta chain). What it binds is unknown. The data were obtained in a study of response to subunit inactivated influenza vaccine. Study-level findings and limits: Authors suggested each seasonal influenza vaccination recruits few new T cells.

The CDR3 length is 14 residues. Germline values: CDR1 SGHVS, CDR2 FQNEAQ. Losses at the gene ends were 4 bases for V and 4 bases for J; bases not matched to a gene: 5. TCRdb used MiXCR to reprocess the RT-PCR reads, holding one entry per CDR3 protein. The sample lists roughly 520,000 distinct CDR3 sequences; approximately 24% were seen once. This receptor was obtained from a man aged 45-65 years who received an inactivated influenza vaccine. Sequencing was performed on CD4+ T cells sorted from PBMCs, taken roughly 5 days after vaccination. This rearrangement joins TRBV7-8 to TRBJ1-2; 8 positions agree with TRBD1. The CDR3 DNA sequence: TGTGCCAGCAGCTCAAAGGACAGGGCCTATGGCTACACCTTC. This translates into CASSSKDRAYGYTF.